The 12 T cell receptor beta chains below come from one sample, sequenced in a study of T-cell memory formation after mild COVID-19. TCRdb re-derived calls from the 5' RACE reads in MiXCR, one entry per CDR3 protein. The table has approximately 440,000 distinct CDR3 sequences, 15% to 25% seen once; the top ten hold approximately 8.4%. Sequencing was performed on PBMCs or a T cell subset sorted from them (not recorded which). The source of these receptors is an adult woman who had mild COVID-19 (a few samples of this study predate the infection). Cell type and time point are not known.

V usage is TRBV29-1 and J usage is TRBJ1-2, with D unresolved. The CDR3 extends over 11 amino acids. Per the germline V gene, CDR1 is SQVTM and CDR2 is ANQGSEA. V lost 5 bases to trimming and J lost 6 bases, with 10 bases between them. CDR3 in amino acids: CSVSQFDGYTF. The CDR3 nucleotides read TGCAGCGTTAGCCAGTTTGATGGCTACACCTTC. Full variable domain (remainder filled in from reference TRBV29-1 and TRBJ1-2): SAVISQKPSRDICQRGTSLTIQCQVDSQVTMMFWYRQQPGQSLTLIATANQGSEATYESGFVIDKFPISRPNLTFSTLTVSNMSPEDSSIYLCSVSQFDGYTFGSGTRLTVV.

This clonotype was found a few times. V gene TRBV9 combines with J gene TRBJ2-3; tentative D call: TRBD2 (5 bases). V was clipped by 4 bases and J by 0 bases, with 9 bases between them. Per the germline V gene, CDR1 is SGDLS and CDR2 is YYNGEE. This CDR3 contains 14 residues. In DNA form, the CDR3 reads TGTGCCAGCAGCTCTAGGACTAGCACAGATACGCAGTATTTT. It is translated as CASSSRTSTDTQYF.

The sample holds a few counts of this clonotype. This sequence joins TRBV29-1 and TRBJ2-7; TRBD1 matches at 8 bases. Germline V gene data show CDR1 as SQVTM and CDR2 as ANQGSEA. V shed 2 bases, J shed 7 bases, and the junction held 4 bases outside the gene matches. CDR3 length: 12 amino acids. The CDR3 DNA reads TGCAGCGTTGAACGGACAGGGAGAGAGCAGTACTTC. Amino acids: CSVERTGREQYF.

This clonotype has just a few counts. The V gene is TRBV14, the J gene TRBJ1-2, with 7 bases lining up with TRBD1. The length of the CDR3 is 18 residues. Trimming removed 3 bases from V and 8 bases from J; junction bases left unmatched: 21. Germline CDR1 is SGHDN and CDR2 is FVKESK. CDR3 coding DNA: TGTGCCAGCAGCCATTTCCCCGGGACAGCCACAACTATCGTCGGCTACACCTTC. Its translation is CASSHFPGTATTIVGYTF.

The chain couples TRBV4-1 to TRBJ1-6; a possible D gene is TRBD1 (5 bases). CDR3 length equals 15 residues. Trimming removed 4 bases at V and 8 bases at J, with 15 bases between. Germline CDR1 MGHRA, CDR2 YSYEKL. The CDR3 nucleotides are TGCGCCAGCAGCCCCGGGGCGGCTTCTCATTCACCCCTCCACTTT. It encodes CASSPGAASHSPLHF.

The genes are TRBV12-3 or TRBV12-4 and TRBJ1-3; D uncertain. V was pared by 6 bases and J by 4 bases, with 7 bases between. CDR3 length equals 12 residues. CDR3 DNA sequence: TGTGCCAGCAGATTCGAGGGAAACACCATATATTTT. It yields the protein CASRFEGNTIYF.

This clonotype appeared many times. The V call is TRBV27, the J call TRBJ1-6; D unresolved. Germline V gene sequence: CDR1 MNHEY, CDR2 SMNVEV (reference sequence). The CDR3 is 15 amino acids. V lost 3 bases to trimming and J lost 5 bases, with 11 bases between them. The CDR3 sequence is CASSFRPGDNSPLHF. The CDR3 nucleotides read TGTGCCAGCAGTTTTCGCCCTGGCGATAATTCACCCCTCCACTTT.

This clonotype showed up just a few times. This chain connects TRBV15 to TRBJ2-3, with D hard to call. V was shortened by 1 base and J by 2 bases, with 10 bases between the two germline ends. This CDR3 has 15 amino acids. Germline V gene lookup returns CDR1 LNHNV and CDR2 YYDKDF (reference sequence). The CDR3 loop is CATSRVYSSTDTQYF. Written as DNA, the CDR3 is TGTGCCACCAGCAGAGTGTACAGCTCCACAGATACGCAGTATTTT.

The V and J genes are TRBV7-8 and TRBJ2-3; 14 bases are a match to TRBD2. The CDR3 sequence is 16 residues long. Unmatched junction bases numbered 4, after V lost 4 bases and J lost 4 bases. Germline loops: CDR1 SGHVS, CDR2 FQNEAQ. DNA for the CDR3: TGTGCCAGCAGCTCCACGACTAGCGGGGGGGCAGATACGCAGTATTTT. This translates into CASSSTTSGGADTQYF.

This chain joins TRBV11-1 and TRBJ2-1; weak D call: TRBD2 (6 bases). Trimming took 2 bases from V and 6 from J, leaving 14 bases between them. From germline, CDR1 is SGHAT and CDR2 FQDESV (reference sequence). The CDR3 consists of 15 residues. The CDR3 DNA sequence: TGTGCCAGCAGCTTACGGGACTTTCGTGGCAATGAGCAGTTCTTC. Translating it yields CASSLRDFRGNEQFF.

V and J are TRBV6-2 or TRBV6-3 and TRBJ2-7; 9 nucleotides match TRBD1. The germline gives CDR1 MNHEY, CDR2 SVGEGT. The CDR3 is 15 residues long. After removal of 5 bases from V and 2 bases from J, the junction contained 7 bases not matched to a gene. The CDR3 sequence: CASSLRDRVTYEQYF. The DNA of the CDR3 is TGTGCCAGCAGTCTCCGGGACAGGGTAACCTACGAGCAGTACTTC.

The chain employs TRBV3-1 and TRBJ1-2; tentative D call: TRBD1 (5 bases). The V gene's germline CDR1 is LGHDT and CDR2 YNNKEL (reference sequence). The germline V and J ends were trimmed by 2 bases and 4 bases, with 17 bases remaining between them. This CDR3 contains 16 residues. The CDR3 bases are TGTGCCAGCAGCCAACCGACGGGGGGAATTCCCTATGGCTACACCTTC. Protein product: CASSQPTGGIPYGYTF.